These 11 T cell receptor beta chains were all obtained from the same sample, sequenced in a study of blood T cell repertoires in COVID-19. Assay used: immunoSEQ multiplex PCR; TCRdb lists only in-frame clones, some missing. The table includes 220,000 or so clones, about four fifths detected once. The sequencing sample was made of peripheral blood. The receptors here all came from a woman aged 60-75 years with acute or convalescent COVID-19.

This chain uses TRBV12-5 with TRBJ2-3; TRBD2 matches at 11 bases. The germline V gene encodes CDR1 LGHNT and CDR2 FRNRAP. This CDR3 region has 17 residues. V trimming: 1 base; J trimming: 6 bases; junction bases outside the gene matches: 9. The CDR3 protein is CASGLGPTSGNRDTQYF. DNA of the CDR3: TGTGCTAGTGGTTTGGGCCCGACTAGCGGGAACCGGGATACGCAGTATTTT.

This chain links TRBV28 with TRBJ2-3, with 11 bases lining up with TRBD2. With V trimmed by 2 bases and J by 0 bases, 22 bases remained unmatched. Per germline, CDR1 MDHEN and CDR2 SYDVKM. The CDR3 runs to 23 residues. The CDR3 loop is CASSLGRFSWAHSGGDSTDTQYF. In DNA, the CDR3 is TGTGCCAGCAGTTTAGGGCGCTTTTCTTGGGCGCATAGCGGGGGGGACAGCACAGATACGCAGTATTTT.

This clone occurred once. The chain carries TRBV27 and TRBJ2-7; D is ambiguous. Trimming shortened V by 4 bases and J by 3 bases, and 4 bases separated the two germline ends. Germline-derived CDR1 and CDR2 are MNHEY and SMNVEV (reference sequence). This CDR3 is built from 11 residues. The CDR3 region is CASSSSYEQYF. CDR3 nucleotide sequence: TGTGCCAGCAGTTCGAGCTACGAGCAGTACTTC.

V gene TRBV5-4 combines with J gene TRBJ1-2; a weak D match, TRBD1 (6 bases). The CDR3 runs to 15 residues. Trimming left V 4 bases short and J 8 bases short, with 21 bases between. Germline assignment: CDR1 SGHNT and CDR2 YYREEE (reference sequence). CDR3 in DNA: TGTGCCAGCAGCCCGCCAGGGGTAATTTCCGTGGGCTACACCTTC. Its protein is CASSPPGVISVGYTF.

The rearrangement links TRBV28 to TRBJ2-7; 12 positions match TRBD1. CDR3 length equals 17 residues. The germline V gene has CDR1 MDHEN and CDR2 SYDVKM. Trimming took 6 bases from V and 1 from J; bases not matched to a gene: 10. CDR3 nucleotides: TGTGCCAGCAGACCGGGGACAGGGGGCGCCCGTTCCTACGAGCAGTACTTC. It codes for CASRPGTGGARSYEQYF.

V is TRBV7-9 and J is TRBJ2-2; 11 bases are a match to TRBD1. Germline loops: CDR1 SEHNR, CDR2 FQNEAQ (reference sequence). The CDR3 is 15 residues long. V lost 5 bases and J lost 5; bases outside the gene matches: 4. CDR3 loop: CASSRTGGFTGELFF. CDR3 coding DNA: TGTGCCAGCAGCCGGACAGGGGGCTTTACCGGGGAGCTGTTTTTT.

The DNA for the CDR3 is TGTGCCAGCAGTCTCACCTCCGGGACAGGGGTCTATGGCTACACCTTC. Protein product: CASSLTSGTGVYGYTF. The J gene is TRBJ1-2, the V gene TRBV27, with 10 positions matching TRBD1. Germline CDR1 MNHEY, CDR2 SMNVEV (reference sequence). The CDR3 has 16 residues. V was clipped by 5 bases and J by 4 bases; unmatched bases: 10.

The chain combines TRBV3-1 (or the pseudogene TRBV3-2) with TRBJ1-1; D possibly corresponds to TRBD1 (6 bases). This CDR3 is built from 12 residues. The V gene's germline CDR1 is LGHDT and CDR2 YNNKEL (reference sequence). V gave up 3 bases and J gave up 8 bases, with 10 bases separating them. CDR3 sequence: CASSQTGPEAFF. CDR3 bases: TGTGCCAGCAGCCAGACAGGTCCCGAAGCTTTCTTT.

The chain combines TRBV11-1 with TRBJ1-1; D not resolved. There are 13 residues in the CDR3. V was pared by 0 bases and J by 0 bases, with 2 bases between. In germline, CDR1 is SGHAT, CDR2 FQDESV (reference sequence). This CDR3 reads CASSLAVNTEAFF. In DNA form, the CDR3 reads TGTGCCAGCAGCTTAGCCGTGAACACTGAAGCTTTCTTT.

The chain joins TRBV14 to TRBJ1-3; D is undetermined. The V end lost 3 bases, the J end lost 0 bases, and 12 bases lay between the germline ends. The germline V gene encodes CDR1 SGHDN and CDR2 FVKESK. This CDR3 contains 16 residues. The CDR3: CASSHIPWSSGNTIYF. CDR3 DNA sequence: TGTGCCAGCAGCCATATTCCGTGGAGCTCTGGAAACACCATATATTTT. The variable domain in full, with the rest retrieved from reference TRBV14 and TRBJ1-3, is EAGVTQFPSHSVIEKGQTVTLRCDPISGHDNLYWYRRVMGKEIKFLLHFVKESKQDESGMPNNRFLAERTGGTYSTLKVQPAELEDSGVYFCASSHIPWSSGNTIYFGEGSWLTVV.

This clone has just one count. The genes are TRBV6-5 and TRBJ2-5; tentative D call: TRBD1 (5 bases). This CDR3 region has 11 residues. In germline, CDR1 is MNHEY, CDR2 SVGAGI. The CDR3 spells CASQGSETQYF. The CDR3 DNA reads TGTGCTTCGCAGGGTTCGGAGACCCAGTACTTC.